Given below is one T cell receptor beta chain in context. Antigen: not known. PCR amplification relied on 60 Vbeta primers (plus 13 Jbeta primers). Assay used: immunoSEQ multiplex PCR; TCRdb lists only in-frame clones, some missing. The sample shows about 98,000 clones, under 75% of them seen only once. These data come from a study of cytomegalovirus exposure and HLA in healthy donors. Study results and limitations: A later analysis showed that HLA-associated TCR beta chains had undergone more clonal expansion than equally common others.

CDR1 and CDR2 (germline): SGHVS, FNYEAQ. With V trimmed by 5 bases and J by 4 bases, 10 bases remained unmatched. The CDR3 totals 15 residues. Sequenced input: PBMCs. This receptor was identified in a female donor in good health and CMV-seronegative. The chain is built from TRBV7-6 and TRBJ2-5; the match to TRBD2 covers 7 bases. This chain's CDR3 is CASSRAGRGGETQYF. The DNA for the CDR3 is TGTGCCAGCAGCCGGGCTGGGAGGGGTGGAGAGACCCAGTACTTC.